One and the same sample provided the 26 T cell receptor beta chains below, sequenced in a study of blood T cell repertoires in COVID-19. Profiled with immunoSEQ multiplex PCR; TCRdb holds only in-frame clones, not every one. The sample lists about 91,000 clones; about 80% were seen once. The sequenced sample consisted of peripheral blood. The receptor set was obtained from a man between 65 and 85 years old with acute or convalescent COVID-19.

The rearrangement joins TRBV18 to TRBJ2-7; 10 bases agree with TRBD1. V dropped 3 bases and J dropped 2; count of bases not matched to a gene: 4. From germline, CDR1 is KGHSH and CDR2 LQKENI. The CDR3 is 15 amino acids. CDR3 sequence: CASSPGQGTAYEQYF. As DNA, the CDR3 is TGTGCCAGCTCACCGGGACAGGGGACCGCCTACGAGCAGTACTTC.

The genes are TRBV19 and TRBJ2-4; 8 bases match TRBD1. CDR1 is LNHDA, CDR2 SQIVND, per germline (reference sequence). This CDR3 is 16 amino acids long. With 7 bases clipped from V and 0 bases from J, the junction kept 8 bases outside the gene matches. The CDR3 DNA sequence: TGTGCCAGTATGGCCGGGGACAGGCTAGCCAAAAACATTCAGTACTTC. It codes for CASMAGDRLAKNIQYF.

The J gene is TRBJ2-7, the V gene TRBV27; 10 positions agree with TRBD2. CDR3 length: 14 amino acids. V lost 5 bases to trimming and J lost 5 bases; unmatched junction nucleotides: 6. Germline V gene sequence: CDR1 MNHEY, CDR2 SMNVEV (reference sequence). The CDR3 DNA is TGTGCCAGCAGTCCTAGCGGGAGTAGCAACGAGCAGTACTTC. This gives the protein CASSPSGSSNEQYF.

This chain joins TRBV3-1 (or the pseudogene TRBV3-2) and TRBJ1-4; no reliable D call. Germline CDR1 and CDR2: LGHDT and YNNKEL (reference sequence). This CDR3 comprises 14 residues. V was cut by 4 bases and J by 7 bases, with 13 bases left in between. Written as DNA, the CDR3 is TGTGCCAGCAGCCGCGTGCCGGGGAGTGAAAAACTGTTTTTT. Its translation is CASSRVPGSEKLFF.

The rearrangement uses TRBV2 and TRBJ2-1, with 8 bases aligning to TRBD2. Germline CDR1 is SNHLY and CDR2 is FYNNEI. Germline trimming cut 4 bases from V and 3 bases from J; bases unmatched to any gene: 5. CDR3 size: 15 residues. The CDR3 nucleotides are TGTGCCAGCAGTGTATCGAGCGGGAGCTACAATGAGCAGTTCTTC. Translation: CASSVSSGSYNEQFF.

V is TRBV5-4 and J is TRBJ2-7, with D possibly matching TRBD1 (6 bases). The V end lost 0 bases, the J end lost 5 bases, and 21 bases lay between the germline ends. The CDR3 is made up of 17 amino acids. Germline V CDR1 and CDR2: SGHNT, YYREEE (reference sequence). The CDR3 DNA sequence: TGTGCCAGCAGCTTGGAAATGGTAGGACAGTTCTTCCACGAGCAGTACTTC. This translates into CASSLEMVGQFFHEQYF. Full variable domain (remainder filled in from reference TRBV5-4 and TRBJ2-7): ETGVTQSPTHLIKTRGQQVTLRCSSQSGHNTVSWYQQALGQGPQFIFQYYREEENGRGNFPPRFSGLQFPNYSSELNVNALELDDSALYLCASSLEMVGQFFHEQYFGPGTRLTVT.

This chain joins TRBV3-1 (or the pseudogene TRBV3-2) and TRBJ2-7; no clear D. The CDR3 is 13 residues long. Trimming took 2 bases from V and 2 from J, leaving 7 bases between them. Germline V gene lookup returns CDR1 LGHDT and CDR2 YNNKEL (reference sequence). This CDR3 is CASSQFVAYEQYF. The CDR3 DNA reads as TGTGCCAGCAGCCAATTCGTAGCCTACGAGCAGTACTTC.

The gene calls are TRBV6-6 and TRBJ2-7; TRBD2 matches at 8 bases. This CDR3 spans 14 amino acids. The junction had 8 bases not matched to a gene; V was cut back by 6 bases and J by 4 bases. Germline CDR1 is MNHNY and CDR2 is SVGAGI (reference sequence). CDR3 sequence reads: CASSLAGPSYEQYF. DNA for the CDR3: TGTGCCAGCAGCCTAGCGGGCCCCTCATACGAGCAGTACTTC.

The J gene is TRBJ1-2, the V gene TRBV19; 7 nucleotides line up with TRBD1. From germline, CDR1 is LNHDA and CDR2 SQIVND (reference sequence). There are 17 residues in the CDR3. With 5 bases clipped from V and 0 bases from J, the junction kept 12 bases outside the gene matches. The CDR3 region has the DNA TGTGCCAGTAGTCCGAGACGGGGGACAGCGCCTAACTATGGCTACACCTTC. Translating gives CASSPRRGTAPNYGYTF.

The chain joins TRBV5-1 to TRBJ2-7, with 11 bases identical to TRBD1. The J segment lost 4 bases and the V segment lost 4 bases, leaving 4 bases of the junction unmatched. The CDR3 is 14 amino acids. The germline V gene has CDR1 SGHRS and CDR2 YFSETQ. Here the CDR3 reads CASSPDRGQYEQYF. The CDR3 DNA sequence: TGCGCCAGCAGCCCGGACAGGGGGCAGTACGAGCAGTACTTC.

At least ten counts were recorded for this clone. This chain connects TRBV10-3 to TRBJ2-2, with D possibly TRBD2 on 6 matching bases. V was trimmed by 0 bases and J by 5 bases, leaving 16 bases between them. CDR1 and CDR2 (germline): ENHRY, SYGVKD. This CDR3 contains 17 residues. CDR3 coding DNA: TGTGCCATCAGTGAGTCATTCTCCGGGAGAAAGACCGGGGAGCTGTTTTTT. Residues: CAISESFSGRKTGELFF.

This clone was picked up many times. The chain has TRBV27 and TRBJ2-7, with 8 nucleotides matching TRBD1. The CDR3 consists of 16 residues. Germline CDR1 reads MNHEY; CDR2 reads SMNVEV (reference sequence). The V segment lost 5 bases and the J segment 1 base; nucleotides outside the gene matches: 10. CDR3 DNA: TGTGCCAGCAGTCGACTCGGACAGGGAGGATCCTACGAGCAGTACTTC. This sequence encodes CASSRLGQGGSYEQYF.

The chain couples TRBV23-1 to TRBJ2-1; 11 bases are shared with TRBD1. TRBV23-1 is annotated as an ORF whose role is uncertain. The CDR3 extends over 17 amino acids. The junction had 11 bases not matched to a gene; V was cut back by 2 bases and J by 8 bases. CDR3 DNA: TGCGCCAGCAGTCAACGGACCGGGACAGGGGGGTTAGATGAGCAGTTCTTC. Translated: CASSQRTGTGGLDEQFF.

Remarks on this clone: One junction end disagrees with the germline gene, perhaps due to a read error. V and J are TRBV7-7 and TRBJ2-1; TRBD2 matches at 9 bases. This CDR3 region has 16 residues. Germline V gene lookup returns CDR1 SSHAT and CDR2 FNYEAQ (reference sequence). The DNA of the CDR3 is TGTGCTAGCAGCCCCGGACTAGCGCTAGCCCTCGATGAGCAGTTCTTC. Translation: CASSPGLALALDEQFF.

The V call is TRBV5-5, the J call TRBJ2-1; a possible D gene is TRBD1 (6 bases). The CDR3 loop spans 15 amino acids. Trimming removed 0 bases at V and 3 bases at J, with 10 bases between. The germline V gene encodes CDR1 SGHKS and CDR2 YYEKEE (reference sequence). The CDR3 is CASSLGQGLYNEQFF. The CDR3 DNA sequence: TGTGCCAGCAGCTTGGGGCAGGGGCTCTACAATGAGCAGTTCTTC. Supplemented by reference TRBV5-5 and TRBJ2-1, the full variable domain reads DAGVTQSPTHLIKTRGQQVTLRCSPISGHKSVSWYQQVLGQGPQFIFQYYEKEERGRGNFPDRFSARQFPNYSSELNVNALLLGDSALYLCASSLGQGLYNEQFFGPGTRLTVL.

The chain is built from TRBV3-1 (or the pseudogene TRBV3-2) and TRBJ2-7; 9 bases agree with TRBD1. The CDR3 is made up of 15 amino acids. In germline, CDR1 is LGHDT, CDR2 YNNKEL (reference sequence). V gave up 0 bases and J gave up 3 bases; unmatched junction bases: 3. The CDR3 sequence: CASSQDRTGDYEQYF. In DNA form, the CDR3 reads TGTGCCAGCAGCCAAGATCGGACAGGGGACTACGAGCAGTACTTC.

This clone occurred many times. The sample has other DNA sequences that encode this CDR3 too. V gene TRBV29-1 combines with J gene TRBJ2-7; 9 bases align to TRBD1. Germline-derived CDR1 and CDR2 are SQVTM and ANQGSEA. The CDR3 covers 13 residues. The V and J ends lost 7 bases and 7 bases, in that order; junction bases with no gene match: 11. CDR3: CSAPGQGPGEQYF. As DNA, the CDR3 is TGCAGCGCCCCGGGACAGGGACCGGGGGAGCAGTACTTC.

V usage is TRBV30 and J usage is TRBJ1-3; D not certain. CDR1 and CDR2 (germline): GTSNPN, SVGIG (reference sequence). V dropped 3 bases and J dropped 0 bases, with 6 bases sitting between them. The CDR3 is made up of 13 amino acids. The CDR3 loop is CAWRHGSGNTIYF. The CDR3 DNA reads as TGTGCCTGGAGGCACGGCTCTGGAAACACCATATATTTT.

The rearrangement joins TRBV7-8 to TRBJ1-5; weak D call: TRBD1 (6 bases). The CDR3 loop spans 14 amino acids. Between the trimmed V and J ends, which lost 5 bases and 10 bases, there was a span of 18 bases. Germline loops: CDR1 SGHVS, CDR2 FQNEAQ. CDR3 residues: CASSPRTDEGPQHF. The CDR3 nucleotides read TGTGCCAGCAGCCCTCGGACAGATGAAGGCCCCCAGCATTTT.

The rearrangement joins TRBV7-8 to TRBJ1-2; D call uncertain. The CDR3 extends over 14 amino acids. V was shortened by 0 bases and J by 3 bases, with 8 bases between the two germline ends. CDR1 is SGHVS and CDR2 is FQNEAQ in the germline V gene. The CDR3 sequence is CASSLAQIDYGYTF. CDR3 coding DNA: TGTGCCAGCAGCTTAGCGCAGATCGACTATGGCTACACCTTC.

The V and J genes are TRBV14 and TRBJ1-5; D may be TRBD1 (5 bases). V lost 1 base and J lost 3, with 7 bases in between. CDR3 size: 14 residues. Per germline, CDR1 SGHDN and CDR2 FVKESK. CDR3: CASSQGQSNQPQHF. The CDR3 region has the DNA TGTGCCAGCAGCCAAGGACAGTCCAATCAGCCCCAGCATTTT.

The V gene is TRBV30, the J gene TRBJ1-2; maybe TRBD1 (5 bases). Germline V gene sequence: CDR1 GTSNPN, CDR2 SVGIG (reference sequence). The CDR3 totals 15 residues. Trimming removed 4 bases at V and 3 bases at J, with 18 bases between. CDR3 DNA sequence: TGTGCCTGGACGGTGGGGCAGGGAATAGACTATGGCTACACCTTC. It codes for CAWTVGQGIDYGYTF.

The V gene is TRBV6-2 or TRBV6-3, the J gene TRBJ2-2; 9 bases match TRBD2. Unmatched junction bases numbered 2, after V lost 0 bases and J lost 0 bases. This CDR3 has 17 amino acids. Germline assignment: CDR1 MNHEY and CDR2 SVGEGT. The CDR3 region has the DNA TGTGCCAGCAGTTACTCGACTAGCGGAGCGAACACCGGGGAGCTGTTTTTT. This gives the protein CASSYSTSGANTGELFF.

The chain employs TRBV11-2 and TRBJ1-1; D gene unclear. V lost 1 base, J lost 3 bases, and 6 bases lay in between. This CDR3 contains 13 residues. The germline V gene encodes CDR1 SGHAT and CDR2 FQNNGV. The CDR3 loop reads CASSLASYTEAFF. The CDR3 bases are TGTGCCAGCAGCTTAGCCAGTTACACTGAAGCTTTCTTT. The full variable domain, completed using reference TRBV11-2 and TRBJ1-1, is EAGVAQSPRYKIIEKRQSVAFWCNPISGHATLYWYQQILGQGPKLLIQFQNNGVVDDSQLPKDRFSAERLKGVDSTLKIQPAKLEDSAVYLCASSLASYTEAFFGQGTRLTVV.

The rearrangement links TRBV4-3 to TRBJ2-1; 9 bases are a match to TRBD2. The CDR3 has 18 residues. V trimming: 0 bases; J trimming: 7 bases; junction bases outside the gene matches: 13. The germline V gene encodes CDR1 LGHNA and CDR2 YSLEER. The CDR3 bases are TGCGCCAGCAGCCAAGAGTCGTCCTGGCTAGCGGGATCGAATGAGCAGTTCTTC. It translates to CASSQESSWLAGSNEQFF.

The chain joins TRBV7-2 to TRBJ2-7; a weak D match, TRBD2 (6 bases). The CDR3 runs 14 residues. V lost 5 bases and J 6 bases, leaving 17 bases between the germline ends. CDR1 SGHTA and CDR2 FQGNSA come from the germline V gene. Here the CDR3 reads CASSRDLGPLEQYF. The CDR3 region has the DNA TGTGCCAGCAGCCGGGACTTGGGACCGCTCGAGCAGTACTTC. Full variable domain (outside the CDR3, taken from reference TRBV7-2 and TRBJ2-7): GAGVSQSPSNKVTEKGKDVELRCDPISGHTALYWYRQSLGQGLEFLIYFQGNSAPDKSGLPSDRFSAERTGGSVSTLTIQRTQQEDSAVYLCASSRDLGPLEQYFGPGTRLTVT.